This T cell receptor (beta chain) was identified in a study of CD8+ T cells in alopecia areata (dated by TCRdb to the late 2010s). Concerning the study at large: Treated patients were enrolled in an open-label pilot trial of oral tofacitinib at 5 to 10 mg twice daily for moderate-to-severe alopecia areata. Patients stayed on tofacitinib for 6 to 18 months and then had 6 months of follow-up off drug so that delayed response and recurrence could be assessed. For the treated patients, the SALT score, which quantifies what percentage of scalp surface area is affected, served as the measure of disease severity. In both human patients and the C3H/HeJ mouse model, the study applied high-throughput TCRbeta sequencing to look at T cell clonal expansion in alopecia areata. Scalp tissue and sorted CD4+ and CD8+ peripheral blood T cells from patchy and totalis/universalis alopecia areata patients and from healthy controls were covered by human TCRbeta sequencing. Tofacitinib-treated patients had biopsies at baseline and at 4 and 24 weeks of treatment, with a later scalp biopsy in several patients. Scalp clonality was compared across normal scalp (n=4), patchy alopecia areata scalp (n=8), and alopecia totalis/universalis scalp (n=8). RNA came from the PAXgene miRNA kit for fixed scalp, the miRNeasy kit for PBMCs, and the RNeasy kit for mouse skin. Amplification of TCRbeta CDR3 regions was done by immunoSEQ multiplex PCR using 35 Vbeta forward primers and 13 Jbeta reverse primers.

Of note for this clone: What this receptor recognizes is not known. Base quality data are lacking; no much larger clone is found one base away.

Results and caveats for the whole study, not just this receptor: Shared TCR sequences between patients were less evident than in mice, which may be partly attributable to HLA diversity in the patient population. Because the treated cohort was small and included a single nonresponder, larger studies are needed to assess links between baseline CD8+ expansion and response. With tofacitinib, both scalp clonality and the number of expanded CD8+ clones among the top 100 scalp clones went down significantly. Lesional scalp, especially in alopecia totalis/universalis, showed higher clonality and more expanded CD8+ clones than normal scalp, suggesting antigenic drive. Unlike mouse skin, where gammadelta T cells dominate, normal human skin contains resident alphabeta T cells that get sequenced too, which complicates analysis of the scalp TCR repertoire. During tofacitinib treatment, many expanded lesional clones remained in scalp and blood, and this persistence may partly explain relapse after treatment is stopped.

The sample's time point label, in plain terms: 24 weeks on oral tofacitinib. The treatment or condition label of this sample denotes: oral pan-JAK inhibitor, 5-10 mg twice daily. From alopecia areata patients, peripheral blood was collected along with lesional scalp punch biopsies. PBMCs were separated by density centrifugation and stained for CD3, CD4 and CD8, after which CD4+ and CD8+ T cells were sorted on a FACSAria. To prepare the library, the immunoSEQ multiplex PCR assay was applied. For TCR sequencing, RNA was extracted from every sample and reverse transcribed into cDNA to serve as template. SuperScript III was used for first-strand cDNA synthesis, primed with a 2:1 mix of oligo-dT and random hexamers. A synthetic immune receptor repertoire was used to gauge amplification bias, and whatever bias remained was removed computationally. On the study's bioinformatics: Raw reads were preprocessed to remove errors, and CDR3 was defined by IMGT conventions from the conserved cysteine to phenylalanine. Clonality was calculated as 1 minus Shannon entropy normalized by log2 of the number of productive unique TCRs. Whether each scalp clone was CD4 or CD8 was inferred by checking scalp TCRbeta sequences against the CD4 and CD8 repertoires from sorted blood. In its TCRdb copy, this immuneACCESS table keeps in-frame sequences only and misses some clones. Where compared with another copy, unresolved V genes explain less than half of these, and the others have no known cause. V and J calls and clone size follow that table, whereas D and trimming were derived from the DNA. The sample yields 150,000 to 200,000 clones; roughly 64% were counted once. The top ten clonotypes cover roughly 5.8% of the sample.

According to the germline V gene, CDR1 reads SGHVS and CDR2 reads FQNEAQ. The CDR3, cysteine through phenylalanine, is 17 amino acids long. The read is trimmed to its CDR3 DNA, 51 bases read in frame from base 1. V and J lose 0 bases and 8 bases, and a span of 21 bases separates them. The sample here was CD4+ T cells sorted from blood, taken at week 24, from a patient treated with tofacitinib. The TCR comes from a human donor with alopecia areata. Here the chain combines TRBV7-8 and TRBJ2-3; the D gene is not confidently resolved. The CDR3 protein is CASSLALQLSQAVTQYF. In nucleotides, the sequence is TGTGCCAGCAGCTTAGCCCTGCAGCTCAGCCAGGCAGTTACGCAGTATTTT.